The clone carrying this TCR delta chain was found a few times. TCRdb processed the reads again with the CATT caller. The table lists under 8,000 delta-chain clones, roughly 0.66% of them singletons. This sample stems from a study of gamma-delta chains in newborns, infants, children. About the research overall: Innate gammadelta T cells reportedly expand polyclonally right after birth, driven by microbial exposure, per the title.

The source material was blood. The origin of this receptor is a child who was a newborn, infant or young child, either healthy, febrile or measles-vaccinated (not recorded which).

The CDR3 DNA reads TGTGCCTTTACTGGGGGATACTCCTGGGACACCCGACAGATGTTTTTC. It specifies CAFTGGYSWDTRQMFF. The gene calls are TRDV3 and TRDJ3, with TRDD3 matching 10 bases. Per the germline V gene, CDR1 is TVYSNPD and CDR2 is GDNSRS (reference sequence). The CDR3 covers 16 residues. J gave up 0 bases and V 1 base, and 0 bases lay outside the gene matches.